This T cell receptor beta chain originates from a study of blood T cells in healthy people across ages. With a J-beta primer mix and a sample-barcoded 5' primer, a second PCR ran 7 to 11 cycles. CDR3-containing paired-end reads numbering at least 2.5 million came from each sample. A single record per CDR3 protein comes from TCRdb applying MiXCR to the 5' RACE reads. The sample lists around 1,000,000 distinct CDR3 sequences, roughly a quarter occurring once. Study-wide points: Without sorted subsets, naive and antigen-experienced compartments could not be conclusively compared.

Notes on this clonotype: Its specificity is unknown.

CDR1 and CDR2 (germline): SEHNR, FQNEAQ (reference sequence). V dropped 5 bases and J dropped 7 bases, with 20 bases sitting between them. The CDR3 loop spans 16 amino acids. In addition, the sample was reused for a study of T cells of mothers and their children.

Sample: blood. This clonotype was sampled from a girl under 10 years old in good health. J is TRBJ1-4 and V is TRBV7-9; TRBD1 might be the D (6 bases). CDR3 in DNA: TGTGCCAGCAGCCCGGCGGCGGGGGCCGGCGGTGAAAAACTGTTTTTT. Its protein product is CASSPAAGAGGEKLFF.